These 31 T cell receptor beta chains originate from one sample sequenced in a study of T cell repertoires in cytomegalovirus infection. TCRdb recomputed calls from the reads with MiXCR, one row per CDR3 protein. This table has around 630,000 distinct CDR3 sequences, more than 20% appearing once. The sequenced sample consisted of CD8+ T cells from PBMCs. All receptors derive from a human donor in good health (CMV status not recorded). Some clones in this sample may be carry-over from other donors' samples.

This clonotype has a handful of counts. The CDR3 region has the DNA TGTGCCAGCCCTTTACGTCGGGACGGTGAAAAACTGTTTTTT. Its translation: CASPLRRDGEKLFF. The chain links TRBV7-9 to TRBJ1-4, with D perhaps matching TRBD1 (5 bases). Between the trimmed V and J ends, which lost 8 bases and 7 bases, there was a span of 17 bases. The CDR3 is 14 amino acids. Germline V gives CDR1 SEHNR, CDR2 FQNEAQ (reference sequence).

The rearrangement joins TRBV12-5 to TRBJ2-3; either TRBD1 or TRBD2 may supply D (5 bases each). This CDR3 spans 16 amino acids. Per germline, CDR1 LGHNT and CDR2 FRNRAP. Trimming took off 0 bases at V and 5 bases at J, with 15 bases between the two ends. The CDR3, as DNA: TGTGCTAGTGGTTTGGTACGGTGGGACGGTAGAGATACGCAGTATTTT. Amino acids: CASGLVRWDGRDTQYF.

The chain joins TRBV10-3 to TRBJ2-7, with unresolved D. Germline CDR1 ENHRY, CDR2 SYGVKD. Trimming removed 3 bases at V and 0 bases at J, with 3 bases between. CDR3 length: 12 amino acids. The CDR3, as DNA: TGTGCCATCAGTGACAGCTCCTACGAGCAGTACGTC. Translation gives CAISDSSYEQYV.

In regard to this clonotype: A single base separates this from a much larger clone, so it may be a read error. The chain is built from TRBV12-5 and TRBJ2-7, with 7 positions matching TRBD1. CDR1 LGHNT and CDR2 FRNRAP come from the germline V gene. The CDR3 is 16 amino acids. J gave up 4 bases and V 2 bases, and 11 bases lay outside the gene matches. The CDR3 DNA is TGTGCTAGTGGTTTGACCCCCGGGACAGAGGGATACGAGCAGTACTTC. It specifies CASGLTPGTEGYEQYF.

This clonotype was observed a handful of times. The gene calls are TRBV6-2 or TRBV6-3 and TRBJ1-5, with D hard to call. CDR1 is MNHEY and CDR2 is SVGEGT in the germline V gene. CDR3 length: 12 residues. Trimming cost V 6 bases and J 14 bases, with 17 bases left between them. The CDR3 protein is CASSPELRWEHF. CDR3 bases: TGTGCCAGCAGCCCTGAACTCAGGTGGGAGCATTTT.

The chain combines TRBV2 with TRBJ2-7, with a possible D match to TRBD2 (5 bases). Germline lookup yields CDR1 SNHLY and CDR2 FYNNEI. The CDR3 runs to 11 residues. V was pared by 3 bases and J by 5 bases, with 5 bases between. CDR3 in amino acids: CASSERDEQYF. CDR3 coding DNA: TGTGCCAGCAGTGAGAGGGACGAGCAGTACTTC.

This clonotype was seen a handful of times. The V and J genes are TRBV23-1 and TRBJ2-7, with D possibly being TRBD1 (6 bases). TRBV23-1 has ORF status, its function being uncertain. Trimming cost V 2 bases and J 3 bases, with 20 bases left between them. The CDR3 totals 17 residues. CDR3 in amino acids: CASSQPGQTSPDYEQYV. DNA for the CDR3: TGCGCCAGCAGTCAACCTGGACAGACCTCACCCGACTACGAGCAGTACGTC.

The genes are TRBV12-3 or TRBV12-4 and TRBJ2-7; TRBD1 agrees at 9 bases. V lost 6 bases and J lost 1; bases outside the gene matches: 7. This CDR3 contains 15 residues. This chain's CDR3 is CASSEGQGASYEQYV. DNA for the CDR3: TGTGCCAGCAGCGAGGGACAGGGCGCGTCCTACGAGCAGTACGTC.

V gene TRBV4-1 combines with J gene TRBJ2-2, with a tentative D call TRBD2 (5 bases). Germline V gene sequence: CDR1 MGHRA, CDR2 YSYEKL. The CDR3 consists of 14 residues. Trimming left V 8 bases short and J 3 bases short, with 13 bases between. The CDR3 here is CASRTSRDTGELFF. DNA for the CDR3: TGCGCCAGCCGCACTAGTAGGGACACCGGGGAGCTGTTTTTT.

The sample holds a few counts of this clonotype. The V call is TRBV10-3, the J call TRBJ1-5; a weak D match, TRBD1 (5 bases). Germline values: CDR1 ENHRY, CDR2 SYGVKD. The V end was cut by 2 bases, the J end by 1 base, with 6 bases between. CDR3 size: 14 residues. For the CDR3, the DNA is TGTGCCATCAGTGAGCGGGACAGCAATCAGCCCCAGCATTTT. As protein: CAISERDSNQPQHF.

With regard to this clonotype: Lacking the conserved final phenylalanine or tryptophan, this CDR3 likely reflects a read error. The chain links TRBV12-3 or TRBV12-4 to TRBJ2-1; D is undetermined. V lost 4 bases and J lost 8, with 15 bases in between. This CDR3 has 14 amino acids. CDR3 coding DNA: TGTGCCAGCAGTTATTTGACCACTGGAGATGAGCAGTTCTCC. Its translation is CASSYLTTGDEQFS.

On this clonotype: One base away lies a much larger clone, so this may be a sequencing read error. The chain carries TRBV11-3 and TRBJ1-1; D gene uncertain. The V end was cut by 1 base, the J end by 5 bases, with 11 bases between. CDR1 and CDR2 from the germline V gene are SGHNT and YENEEA. CDR3 length: 14 amino acids. Written as DNA, the CDR3 is TGTGCCAGCAGCTTAGCGGGCATTAGGACTGAAGCTTTCTTT. This codes for CASSLAGIRTEAFF.

The chain links TRBV23-1 to TRBJ2-1; D possibly matches TRBD1 or TRBD2 (5 bases each). TRBV23-1 qualifies as an ORF whose function is uncertain. CDR3 size: 12 residues. V was cut by 2 bases and J by 10 bases, with 9 bases left in between. CDR3 coding DNA: TGCGCCAGCAGTCAACCCGGGACCGAGCAGTTCTTC. Its translation is CASSQPGTEQFF.

This clonotype was counted between two and nine times. The V and J genes are TRBV28 and TRBJ1-2; 8 bases map to TRBD1. J lost 5 bases, V lost 7 bases, and 12 bases had no gene match. Germline CDR1 and CDR2: MDHEN and SYDVKM. The CDR3 is made up of 15 amino acids. In DNA form, the CDR3 reads TGTGCCAGCACCCGGGCGGACAGGGCCGAGTATGGCTACACCTTC. It encodes CASTRADRAEYGYTF.

V is TRBV15 and J is TRBJ2-1; 11 bases agree with TRBD1. J was trimmed by 8 bases and V by 1 base; bases with no gene match: 13. The V gene's germline CDR1 is LNHNV and CDR2 YYDKDF (reference sequence). The CDR3 spans 18 residues. This chain's CDR3 is CATSRGRDRGERGHEQFF. In DNA form, the CDR3 reads TGTGCCACCAGCAGAGGAAGGGACAGGGGGGAAAGGGGCCATGAGCAGTTCTTC.

This chain links TRBV27 with TRBJ2-1; TRBD2 is a possible D gene (6 bases). V lost 6 bases and J 10 bases, leaving 13 bases between the germline ends. Germline-derived CDR1 and CDR2 are MNHEY and SMNVEV (reference sequence). The CDR3 consists of 12 residues. The CDR3, as DNA: TGTGCCAGCAGCGACCCGGGGAGGGAGCAGTTCTTC. It specifies CASSDPGREQFF.

The chain combines TRBV7-9 with TRBJ1-1; TRBD1 is a possible D gene (6 bases). Germline V lookup: CDR1 SEHNR, CDR2 FQNEAQ (reference sequence). The length of the CDR3 is 15 residues. V was shortened by 5 bases and J by 7 bases, with 20 bases between the two germline ends. The DNA of the CDR3 is TGTGCCAGCAGCGCCACAGGGATCTCGAGTGATGAAGCTTTCTTT. Translating gives CASSATGISSDEAFF.

This clonotype appeared many times. The rearrangement joins TRBV4-1 to TRBJ2-2, with 8 positions matching TRBD2. The CDR3 has 19 amino acids. CDR1 MGHRA and CDR2 YSYEKL come from the germline V gene. The junction had 22 bases not matched to a gene; V was cut back by 4 bases and J by 9 bases. Here the CDR3 reads CASSPRPGGHRGAGWELFF. The CDR3 DNA reads TGCGCCAGCAGCCCAAGACCGGGGGGGCACCGGGGAGCTGGATGGGAGCTGTTTTTT.

This clonotype was seen many times. The chain combines TRBV19 with TRBJ2-1, with a tentative D call TRBD1 (5 bases). The ends were cut back, 5 bases at V and 2 bases at J, with 19 bases in the middle. Germline V gives CDR1 LNHDA, CDR2 SQIVND (reference sequence). CDR3 length equals 17 residues. As DNA, the CDR3 is TGTGCCAGTAGTCCAACAGGTTGGGCAGGACCCTACAATGAGCAGTTCTTC. Its protein product is CASSPTGWAGPYNEQFF. The whole variable domain, filled in from reference TRBV19 and TRBJ2-1, reads DGGITQSPKYLFRKEGQNVTLSCEQNLNHDAMYWYRQDPGQGLRLIYYSQIVNDFQKGDIAEGYSVSREKKESFPLTVTSAQKNPTAFYLCASSPTGWAGPYNEQFFGPGTRLTVL.

This clonotype was counted many times. J is TRBJ2-7 and V is TRBV11-2, with D perhaps matching TRBD1 (5 bases). Germline loops: CDR1 SGHAT, CDR2 FQNNGV. CDR3 length: 14 residues. V was clipped by 2 bases and J by 2 bases, with 10 bases between them. CDR3 in DNA: TGTGCCAGCAGCTTATGGGGCGGCCCCTACGAGCAGTACGTC. It codes for CASSLWGGPYEQYV.

This clonotype showed up many times. The chain is built from TRBV19 and TRBJ2-7, with D unclear. The V gene's germline CDR1 is LNHDA and CDR2 SQIVND (reference sequence). CDR3 length equals 11 residues. Trimming removed 6 bases at V and 3 bases at J, with 6 bases between. CDR3: CASRLLYEQYV. The CDR3 DNA sequence: TGTGCCAGTAGGCTCCTCTACGAGCAGTACGTC.

This clonotype appeared many times. V usage is TRBV27 and J usage is TRBJ2-3; D possibly corresponds to TRBD2 (5 bases). The germline V gene has CDR1 MNHEY and CDR2 SMNVEV (reference sequence). V was pared by 6 bases and J by 0 bases, with 13 bases between. CDR3 length equals 15 residues. The CDR3 sequence is CASSPTGMSTDTQYF. The CDR3 DNA sequence: TGTGCCAGCAGCCCGACGGGGATGAGCACAGATACGCAGTATTTT.

This clonotype was counted many times. The V gene is TRBV7-8, the J gene TRBJ2-3; D gene ambiguous. The V gene lost 1 base and the J gene lost 3 bases, with 11 bases spanning the gap. The CDR3 loop spans 15 amino acids. Germline V CDR1 and CDR2: SGHVS, FQNEAQ. The CDR3 region has the DNA TGTGCCAGCAGCTTAGAAGGTGCGGAAACAGATACGCAGTATTTT. Its protein product is CASSLEGAETDTQYF. Full variable domain (rest looked up from reference TRBV7-8 and TRBJ2-3): GAGVSQSPRYKVAKRGQDVALRCDPISGHVSLFWYQQALGQGPEFLTYFQNEAQLDKSGLPSDRFFAERPEGSVSTLKIQRTQQEDSAVYLCASSLEGAETDTQYFGPGTRLTVL.

This clonotype was picked up many times. The chain uses TRBV7-9 and TRBJ2-1, with D possibly matching TRBD1 (7 bases). There are 13 residues in the CDR3. CDR1 is SEHNR and CDR2 is FQNEAQ in the germline V gene (reference sequence). V was shortened by 5 bases and J by 7 bases, with 12 bases between the two germline ends. CDR3 nucleotides: TGTGCCAGCAGCCGGGGGACAGTAAATGAGCAGTTCTTC. Amino acids: CASSRGTVNEQFF.

The chain couples TRBV20-1 to TRBJ2-6, with TRBD1 matching 9 bases. In germline, CDR1 is DFQATT, CDR2 SNEGSKA (reference sequence). Trimming removed 7 bases from V and 4 bases from J; junction bases left unmatched: 8. This CDR3 spans 15 amino acids. This chain's CDR3 is CSGVDRGSGANVLTF. CDR3 nucleotides: TGCAGTGGGGTGGACAGGGGATCAGGGGCCAACGTCCTGACTTTC.

This clonotype was recorded a few times. The chain uses TRBV6-1 and TRBJ1-2; D is perhaps TRBD1 (5 bases). The V and J ends lost 10 bases and 4 bases respectively, with 16 bases between them. The length of the CDR3 is 13 residues. The germline CDR1 and CDR2 sequences are MNHNS and SASEGT. CDR3 sequence: CAIFQDMGYGYTF. The CDR3 DNA reads TGTGCCATCTTTCAGGACATGGGCTATGGCTACACCTTC.

Remarks on this clonotype: A much bigger clone sits one base away, suggesting this may be a read error. This chain connects TRBV27 to TRBJ2-3; D is perhaps TRBD1 (6 bases). This CDR3 has 19 amino acids. Between the trimmed V and J ends, which lost 3 bases and 0 bases, there was a span of 22 bases. The germline CDR1 and CDR2 sequences are MNHEY and SMNVEV (reference sequence). The CDR3 region has the DNA TGTGCCAGCAGTTTTGTGGGTCCCGGGTGGGGGCTCAGCACAGATACGCAGTATTTT. This translates into CASSFVGPGWGLSTDTQYF.

This clonotype was counted a few times. V and J are TRBV2 and TRBJ2-7, with unresolved D. Germline CDR1 and CDR2: SNHLY and FYNNEI. The CDR3 is made up of 12 amino acids. V was pared by 4 bases and J by 3 bases, with 7 bases between. This CDR3 reads CASSGIVYEQYV. The CDR3 DNA reads as TGTGCCAGCAGTGGGATTGTCTACGAGCAGTACGTC.

In its sample, this clonotype was seen a few times. The V call is TRBV6-6, the J call TRBJ2-5, with D possibly matching TRBD1 (6 bases). The CDR3 has 16 amino acids. Germline CDR1 and CDR2: MNHNY and SVGAGI (reference sequence). V lost 5 bases to trimming and J lost 0 bases, with 16 bases between them. In DNA form, the CDR3 reads TGTGCCAGCAGTGTCTTTGGACAGACGTACCAAGAGACCCAGTACTTC. Translated: CASSVFGQTYQETQYF.

This clonotype has only a few counts. This sequence joins TRBV7-2 and TRBJ1-1, with 7 bases that match TRBD1. The germline V gene encodes CDR1 SGHTA and CDR2 FQGNSA. The junction had 7 bases not matched to a gene; V was cut back by 5 bases and J by 4 bases. CDR3 length equals 14 residues. The CDR3 loop is CASSPGQIGTEAFF. The CDR3 region has the DNA TGTGCCAGCAGCCCGGGACAGATTGGCACTGAAGCTTTCTTT.

The rearrangement links TRBV20-1 to TRBJ2-1; no clear D gene. Germline CDR1 is DFQATT and CDR2 is SNEGSKA (reference sequence). There are 16 residues in the CDR3. V lost 0 bases and J 8 bases, leaving 20 bases between the germline ends. The CDR3 spells CSARDMVGPQGDEQFF. Here the CDR3 DNA reads TGCAGTGCTAGAGATATGGTAGGCCCCCAAGGCGATGAGCAGTTCTTC.